Each of the 20 T cell receptor beta chains below was sequenced from the same sample in a study of regulatory T cells in long-lasting Graves disease. Building of the TCR beta libraries involved iRepertoire HTBI primers and Arm-PCR of CDR3 regions. One entry per CDR3 protein, called by TCRdb with MiXCR from the multiplex PCR reads. The table lists 350,000 to 500,000 distinct CDR3 sequences, about 21% of them singletons, with over 11% in the top ten. Indicated time point: persistent/refractory GD, antithyroid drugs over 5 years with positive TRAb. TCR sequences were obtained from RNA taken from PBMCs. This specimen was peripheral blood mononuclear cells (PBMCs), taken when the disease was refractory, from a patient treated with antithyroid drugs. The source of these receptors is a female donor with Graves disease.

This chain links TRBV7-8 with TRBJ2-3; D is uncertain. The CDR3 loop spans 14 amino acids. Germline values: CDR1 SGHVS, CDR2 FQNEAQ. Trimming cost V 1 base and J 6 bases, with 11 bases left between them. CDR3 amino acids: CASSLGVYSDTQYF. Written as DNA, the CDR3 is TGTGCCAGCAGCTTAGGCGTCTATTCTGATACGCAGTATTTT.

This chain uses TRBV15 with TRBJ1-3; D perhaps matches TRBD1 (6 bases). CDR3 length equals 18 residues. Trimming pared 3 bases from V and 7 bases from J, leaving 25 bases between. Germline-derived CDR1 and CDR2 are LNHNV and YYDKDF (reference sequence). CDR3 residues: CATSRILYRASSGNTIYF. In DNA form, the CDR3 reads TGTGCCACCAGCAGGATCTTGTACAGGGCTTCAAGCGGGAACACCATATATTTT. Full variable domain (remainder filled in from reference TRBV15 and TRBJ1-3): DAMVIQNPRYQVTQFGKPVTLSCSQTLNHNVMYWYQQKSSQAPKLLFHYYDKDFNNEADTPDNFQSRRPNTSFCFLDIRSPGLGDTAMYLCATSRILYRASSGNTIYFGEGSWLTVV.

This clonotype appeared many times. This sequence joins TRBV27 and TRBJ2-7; 8 bases agree with TRBD1. Germline V gene data show CDR1 as MNHEY and CDR2 as SMNVEV (reference sequence). The CDR3 extends over 15 amino acids. V shed 3 bases and J 2 bases; nucleotides not matched to a gene: 6. CDR3 coding DNA: TGTGCCAGCAGTTTCATCGGGACAGGCACCTACGAGCAGTACTTC. It encodes CASSFIGTGTYEQYF.

This clonotype was counted between two and nine times. V usage is TRBV20-1 and J usage is TRBJ2-2, with 7 bases matching TRBD2. The CDR3 length is 14 residues. Germline loops: CDR1 DFQATT, CDR2 SNEGSKA (reference sequence). V gave up 4 bases and J gave up 4 bases; unmatched junction bases: 6. CDR3 region: CSAITGGGTGELFF. As DNA, the CDR3 is TGCAGTGCTATTACGGGAGGAGGCACCGGGGAGCTGTTTTTT.

Details on this clonotype: Possible read error: a much larger clone is one base away. The genes are TRBV3-1 and TRBJ2-2, with a weak D call TRBD2 (5 bases). The CDR3 sequence is 11 residues long. CDR1 and CDR2 (germline): LGHDT, YNNKEL (reference sequence). In nucleotides, the CDR3 is TGTGCCAGCAGCCAGACCGGGGAGCTGGTTTTT. Protein sequence: CASSQTGELVF.

Of note for this clonotype: One end of the junction does not line up with germline, which may come from a read error. The chain joins TRBV7-9 to TRBJ2-7, with D uncertain. Germline V gives CDR1 SEHNR, CDR2 FQNEAQ (reference sequence). This CDR3 comprises 14 residues. CDR3 bases: TGTGCCAGCAGCTTAGGGCTGGAGAACTACGGGCAGTACTTC. This sequence encodes CASSLGLENYGQYF.

To note about this clonotype: A read error is possible here, since a much larger clone lies one base away. The chain uses TRBV16 and TRBJ2-7, with D possibly matching TRBD2 (7 bases). Germline CDR1 KGHSY, CDR2 FQNENV. The CDR3 is 13 amino acids. CDR3 sequence: CASSQYRDYDQYF. Written as DNA, the CDR3 is TGTGCCAGCAGCCAATACAGGGACTACGATCAGTACTTC.

The rearrangement uses TRBV10-1 and TRBJ2-3, with a weak D call TRBD2 (6 bases). Per germline, CDR1 WNHNN and CDR2 SYGVQD (reference sequence). CDR3 size: 18 residues. The V gene lost 2 bases and the J gene lost 4 bases, with 22 bases spanning the gap. CDR3 nucleotides: TGCGCCAGCAGTGAGGTGGATCCCGATGGCGGGAACTCAGATACGCAGTATTTT. It is translated as CASSEVDPDGGNSDTQYF.

This clonotype was observed at least ten times. The chain links TRBV27 to TRBJ2-7; D uncertain. The germline V gene has CDR1 MNHEY and CDR2 SMNVEV (reference sequence). The V end was cut by 2 bases, the J end by 6 bases, with 8 bases between. This CDR3 is 12 amino acids long. In DNA form, the CDR3 reads TGTGCCAGCAGTTTAGTAGGGCGCGAGCAGTACTTC. This sequence encodes CASSLVGREQYF.

On this clonotype itself: The conserved phenylalanine or tryptophan normally closing the CDR3 is absent here, so this likely arose from a read error. The rearrangement links TRBV10-3 to TRBJ2-4, with 8 positions matching TRBD2. Germline loops: CDR1 ENHRY, CDR2 SYGVKD. The CDR3 is 15 amino acids. V lost 2 bases and J lost 4; bases outside the gene matches: 4. The CDR3 coding sequence is TGTGCCATCAGTGAGACCACTAGCGGTAAAAACATTCAGTACTCC. As protein: CAISETTSGKNIQYS.

There are many counts of this clonotype. V is TRBV28 and J is TRBJ2-7; D might be TRBD1 or TRBD2, each matching 5 bases. Between the trimmed V and J ends, which lost 4 bases and 5 bases, there was a span of 18 bases. The CDR3 covers 15 residues. Germline V gene data show CDR1 as MDHEN and CDR2 as SYDVKM. CDR3 sequence (DNA): TGTGCCAGCAGTTATTCCCCGAGAGGGACCCACGAGCAGTACTTC. It yields the protein CASSYSPRGTHEQYF.

This clonotype was detected ten times or more. CDR3 residues: CATSEGGTYEQYF. CDR3 bases: TGTGCCACCAGTGAGGGTGGGACGTACGAGCAGTACTTC. This rearrangement joins TRBV24-1 to TRBJ2-7, with D perhaps TRBD1 or TRBD2 (5 bases each). The CDR3 contains 13 residues. Germline CDR1 and CDR2: KGHDR and SFDVKD. Trimming shortened V by 4 bases and J by 4 bases, and 10 bases separated the two germline ends.

This clonotype has at least ten counts. The rearrangement uses TRBV7-2 and TRBJ2-7, with D uncertain. V lost 4 bases, J lost 2 bases, and 12 bases lay in between. There are 14 residues in the CDR3. CDR1 is SGHTA, CDR2 FQGNSA, per germline. CDR3 amino acids: CASSSSFGPYEQYF. The CDR3 coding sequence is TGTGCCAGCAGCTCAAGCTTTGGACCCTACGAGCAGTACTTC.

V is TRBV10-3 and J is TRBJ1-5; D gene ambiguous. The CDR3 is made up of 11 amino acids. Trimming cost V 5 bases and J 6 bases, with 5 bases left between them. Germline loops: CDR1 ENHRY, CDR2 SYGVKD. The CDR3 here is CAISPVQPQHF. CDR3 DNA sequence: TGTGCCATCAGTCCGGTTCAGCCCCAGCATTTT.

This clonotype was seen repeatedly, ten times or more. The rearrangement uses TRBV5-6 and TRBJ1-1; D remains unclear. V shed 1 base and J shed 2 bases, with 9 bases lying between them. The CDR3 runs to 14 residues. Germline V lookup: CDR1 SGHDT, CDR2 YYEEEE. The CDR3 spells CASSLPRRNTEAFF. The CDR3, as DNA: TGTGCCAGCAGCTTGCCCAGGCGAAACACTGAAGCTTTCTTT.

About this clonotype itself: Since a much larger clone is just one base distant, this may be a read error. The J gene is TRBJ2-4, the V gene TRBV3-1, with TRBD1 as a possible D gene (6 bases). This CDR3 contains 14 residues. Germline V gene lookup returns CDR1 LGHDT and CDR2 YNNKEL (reference sequence). CDR3 coding DNA: TGTGCCGGCAGCCATAACTCCAGGGGAGACATTCAGTACTTC. Its translation is CAGSHNSRGDIQYF.

In its sample, this clonotype was seen many times. This chain uses TRBV28 with TRBJ2-7; D possibly corresponds to TRBD1 (5 bases). V dropped 5 bases and J dropped 0 bases, with 11 bases sitting between them. The V gene's germline CDR1 is MDHEN and CDR2 SYDVKM. The CDR3 has 14 residues. This CDR3 is CASSVPGISYEQYF. The CDR3 region has the DNA TGTGCCAGCAGTGTCCCAGGGATCTCCTACGAGCAGTACTTC.

In this sample, this clonotype turned up a few times. This sequence joins TRBV29-1 and TRBJ2-1; 7 bases fit TRBD2. The CDR3 is made up of 11 amino acids. Looked up from germline, CDR1 is SQVTM and CDR2 is ANQGSEA. Germline trimming cut 4 bases from V and 7 bases from J; bases unmatched to any gene: 1. The CDR3 is CSVGGGNEQFF. The CDR3 region has the DNA TGCAGCGTTGGGGGGGGGAATGAGCAGTTCTTC.

This clonotype was seen more than once but under ten times. This sequence joins TRBV2 and TRBJ2-7; a possible D gene is TRBD2 (5 bases). Germline lookup yields CDR1 SNHLY and CDR2 FYNNEI. Trimming shortened V by 7 bases and J by 0 bases, and 10 bases separated the two germline ends. There are 13 residues in the CDR3. CDR3 sequence reads: CASNGGASYEQYF. Here the CDR3 DNA reads TGTGCCAGCAATGGAGGCGCCTCCTACGAGCAGTACTTC.

The chain links TRBV4-1 to TRBJ1-6, with D unresolved. CDR3 length equals 16 residues. Trimming cost V 0 bases and J 8 bases, with 14 bases left between them. Germline V lookup: CDR1 MGHRA, CDR2 YSYEKL. The CDR3 DNA is TGCGCCAGCAGCCAAGATCGTATCGGAAGGGATTCACCCCTCCACTTT. The encoded protein is CASSQDRIGRDSPLHF.